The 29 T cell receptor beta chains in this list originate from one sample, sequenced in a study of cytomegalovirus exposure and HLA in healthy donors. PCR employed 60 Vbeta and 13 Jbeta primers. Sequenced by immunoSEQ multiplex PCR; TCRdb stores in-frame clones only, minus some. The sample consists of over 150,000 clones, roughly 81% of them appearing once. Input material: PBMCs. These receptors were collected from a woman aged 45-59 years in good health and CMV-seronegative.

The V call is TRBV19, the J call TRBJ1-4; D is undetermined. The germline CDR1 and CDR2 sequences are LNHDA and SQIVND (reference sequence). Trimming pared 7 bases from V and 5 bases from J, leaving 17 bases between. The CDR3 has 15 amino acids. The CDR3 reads CASNFPRGTNEKLFF. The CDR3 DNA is TGTGCCAGTAACTTCCCTCGGGGTACCAATGAAAAACTGTTTTTT.

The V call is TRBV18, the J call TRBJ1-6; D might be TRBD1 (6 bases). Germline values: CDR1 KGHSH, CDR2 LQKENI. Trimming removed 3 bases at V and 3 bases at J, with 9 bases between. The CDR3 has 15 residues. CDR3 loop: CASSPGQYYNSPLHF. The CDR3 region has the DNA TGTGCCAGCTCACCTGGACAGTACTATAATTCACCCCTCCACTTT.

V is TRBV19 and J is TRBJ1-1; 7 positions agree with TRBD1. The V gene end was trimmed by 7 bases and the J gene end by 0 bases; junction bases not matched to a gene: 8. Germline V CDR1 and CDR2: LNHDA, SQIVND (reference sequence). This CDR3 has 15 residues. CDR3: CASNTGTAMNTEAFF. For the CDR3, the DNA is TGTGCCAGTAACACCGGGACAGCTATGAACACTGAAGCTTTCTTT.

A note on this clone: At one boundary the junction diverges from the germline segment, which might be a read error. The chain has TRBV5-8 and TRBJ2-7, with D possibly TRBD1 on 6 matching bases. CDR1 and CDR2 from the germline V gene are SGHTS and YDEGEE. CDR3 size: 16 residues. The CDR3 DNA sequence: TGTGCCAGCAGCTTGGCGACAGGCACCCTCACCTACGGGCAGTACTTC. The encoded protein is CASSLATGTLTYGQYF.

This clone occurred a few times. CDR3 coding DNA: TGTGCCAGCAGTTCAGGGTATGGCTACACCTTC. Its translation is CASSSGYGYTF. The V and J genes are TRBV27 and TRBJ1-2, with TRBD1 as a possible D gene (5 bases). Looked up from germline, CDR1 is MNHEY and CDR2 is SMNVEV (reference sequence). CDR3 length: 11 residues. V shed 4 bases and J shed 5 bases, with 5 bases lying between them.

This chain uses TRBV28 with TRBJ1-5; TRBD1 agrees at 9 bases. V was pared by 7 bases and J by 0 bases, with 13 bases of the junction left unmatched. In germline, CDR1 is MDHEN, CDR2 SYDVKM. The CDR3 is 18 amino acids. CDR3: CASIPGRDRVNSNQPQHF. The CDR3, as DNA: TGTGCCAGCATCCCAGGCCGGGACAGGGTTAATAGCAATCAGCCCCAGCATTTT.

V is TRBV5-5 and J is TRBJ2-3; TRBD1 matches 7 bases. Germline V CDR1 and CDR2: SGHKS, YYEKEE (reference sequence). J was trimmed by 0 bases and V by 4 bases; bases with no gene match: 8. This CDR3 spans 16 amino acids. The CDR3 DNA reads TGTGCCAGCAGCGAAGAATACAGGGGCAGCACAGATACGCAGTATTTT. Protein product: CASSEEYRGSTDTQYF.

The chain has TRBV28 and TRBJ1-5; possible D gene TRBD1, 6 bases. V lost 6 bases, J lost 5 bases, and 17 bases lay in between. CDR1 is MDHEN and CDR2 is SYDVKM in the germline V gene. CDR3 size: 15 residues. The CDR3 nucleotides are TGTGCCAGCAGCCCTCGACAGGAAAACGATCAGCCCCAGCATTTT. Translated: CASSPRQENDQPQHF. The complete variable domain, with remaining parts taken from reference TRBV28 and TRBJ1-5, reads DVKVTQSSRYLVKRTGEKVFLECVQDMDHENMFWYRQDPGLGLRLIYFSYDVKMKEKGDIPEGYSVSREKKERFSLILESASTNQTSMYLCASSPRQENDQPQHFGDGTRLSIL.

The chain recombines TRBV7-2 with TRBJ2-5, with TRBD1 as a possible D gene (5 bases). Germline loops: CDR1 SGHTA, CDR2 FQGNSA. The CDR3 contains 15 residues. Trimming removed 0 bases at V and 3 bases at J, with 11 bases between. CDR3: CASSLARTREETQYF. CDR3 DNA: TGTGCCAGCAGCTTAGCCCGTACCAGGGAAGAGACCCAGTACTTC.

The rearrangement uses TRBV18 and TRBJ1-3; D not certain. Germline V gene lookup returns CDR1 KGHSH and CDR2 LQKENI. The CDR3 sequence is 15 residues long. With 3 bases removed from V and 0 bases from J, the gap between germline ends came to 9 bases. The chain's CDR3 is CASSPGSSSGNTIYF. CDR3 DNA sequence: TGTGCCAGCTCACCGGGCAGCAGCTCTGGAAACACCATATATTTT.

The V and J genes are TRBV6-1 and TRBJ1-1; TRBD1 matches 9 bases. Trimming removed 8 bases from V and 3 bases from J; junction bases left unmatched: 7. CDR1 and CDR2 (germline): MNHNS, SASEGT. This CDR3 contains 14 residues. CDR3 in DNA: TGTGCCAGCGCCCGCGACAGGGGGGACACTGAAGCTTTCTTT. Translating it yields CASARDRGDTEAFF.

The CDR3 coding sequence is TGTGCCAGCAGCGCTGGGGGCAAGGATACGCAGTATTTT. It encodes CASSAGGKDTQYF. The chain joins TRBV9 to TRBJ2-3; a possible D gene is TRBD1 (6 bases). The ends were cut back, 3 bases at V and 6 bases at J, with 11 bases in the middle. Germline CDR1 and CDR2: SGDLS and YYNGEE. The CDR3 spans 13 residues.

This CDR3 is CASSSSENTEAFF. The CDR3 nucleotides are TGCGCCAGCAGCTCCTCAGAGAACACTGAAGCTTTCTTT. The chain links TRBV5-1 to TRBJ1-1; D not resolved. Germline V CDR1 and CDR2: SGHRS, YFSETQ. The CDR3 spans 13 residues. With 3 bases removed from V and 1 base from J, the gap between germline ends came to 7 bases.

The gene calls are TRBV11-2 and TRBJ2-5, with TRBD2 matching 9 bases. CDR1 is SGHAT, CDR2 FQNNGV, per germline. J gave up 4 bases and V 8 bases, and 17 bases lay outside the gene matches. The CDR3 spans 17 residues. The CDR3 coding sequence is TGTGCCAGCGGGGGGTCAAGCGGGGGGTTTCGTGTAGAGACCCAGTACTTC. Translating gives CASGGSSGGFRVETQYF.

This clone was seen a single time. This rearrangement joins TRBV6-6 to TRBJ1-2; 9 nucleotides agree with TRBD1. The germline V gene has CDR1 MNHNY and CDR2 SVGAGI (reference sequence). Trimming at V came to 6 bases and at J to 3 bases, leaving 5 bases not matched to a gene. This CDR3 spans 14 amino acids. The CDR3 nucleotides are TGTGCCAGCAGGACAGGGGGAACCTACTATGGCTACACCTTC. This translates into CASRTGGTYYGYTF.

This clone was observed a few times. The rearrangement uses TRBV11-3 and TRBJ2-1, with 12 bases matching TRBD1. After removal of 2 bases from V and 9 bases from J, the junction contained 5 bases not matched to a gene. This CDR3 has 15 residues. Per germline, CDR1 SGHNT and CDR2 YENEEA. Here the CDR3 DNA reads TGTGCCAGCAGCTTATTTGGGACAGGGGGCGGTGAGCAGTTCTTC. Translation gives CASSLFGTGGGEQFF.

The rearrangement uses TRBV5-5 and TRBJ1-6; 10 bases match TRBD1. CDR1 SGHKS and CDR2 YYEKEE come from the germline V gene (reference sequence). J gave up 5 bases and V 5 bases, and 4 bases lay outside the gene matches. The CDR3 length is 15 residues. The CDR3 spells CASSRTGGDNSPLHF. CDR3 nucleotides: TGTGCCAGCAGTCGGACAGGGGGAGATAATTCACCCCTCCACTTT.

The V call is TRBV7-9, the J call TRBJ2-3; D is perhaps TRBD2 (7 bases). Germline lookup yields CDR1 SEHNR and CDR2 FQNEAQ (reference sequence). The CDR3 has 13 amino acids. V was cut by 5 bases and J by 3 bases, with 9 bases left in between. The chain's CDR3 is CASSEGGTDTQYF. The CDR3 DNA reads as TGTGCCAGCAGCGAGGGGGGGACAGATACGCAGTATTTT.

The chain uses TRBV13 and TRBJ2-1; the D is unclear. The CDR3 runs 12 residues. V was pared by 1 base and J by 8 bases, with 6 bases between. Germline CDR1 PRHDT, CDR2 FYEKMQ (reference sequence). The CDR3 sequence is CASSLERDEQFF. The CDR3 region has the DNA TGTGCCAGCAGCTTAGAACGGGATGAGCAGTTCTTC. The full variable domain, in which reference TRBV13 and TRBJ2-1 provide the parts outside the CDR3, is AAGVIQSPRHLIKEKRETATLKCYPIPRHDTVYWYQQGPGQDPQFLISFYEKMQSDKGSIPDRFSAQQFSDYHSELNMSSLELGDSALYFCASSLERDEQFFGPGTRLTVL.

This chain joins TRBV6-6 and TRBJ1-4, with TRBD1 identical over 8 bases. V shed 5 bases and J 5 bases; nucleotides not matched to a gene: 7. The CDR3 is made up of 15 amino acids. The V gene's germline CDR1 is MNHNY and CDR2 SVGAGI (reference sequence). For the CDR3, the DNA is TGTGCCAGCAGTACCGGGTGGACAGGGAATGAAAAACTGTTTTTT. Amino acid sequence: CASSTGWTGNEKLFF.

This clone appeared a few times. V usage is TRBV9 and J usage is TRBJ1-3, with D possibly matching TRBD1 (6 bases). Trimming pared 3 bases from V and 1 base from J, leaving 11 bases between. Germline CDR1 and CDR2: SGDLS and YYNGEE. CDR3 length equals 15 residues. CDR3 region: CASSAQQGSGNTIYF. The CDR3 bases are TGTGCCAGCAGCGCTCAACAGGGTTCTGGAAACACCATATATTTT.

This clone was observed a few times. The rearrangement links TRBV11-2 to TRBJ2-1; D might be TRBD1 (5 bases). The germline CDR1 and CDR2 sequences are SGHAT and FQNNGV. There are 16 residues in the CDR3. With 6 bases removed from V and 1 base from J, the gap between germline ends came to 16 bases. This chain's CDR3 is CASRTGPLLSYNEQFF. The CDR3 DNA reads TGTGCCAGCAGAACAGGACCGCTACTATCCTACAATGAGCAGTTCTTC.

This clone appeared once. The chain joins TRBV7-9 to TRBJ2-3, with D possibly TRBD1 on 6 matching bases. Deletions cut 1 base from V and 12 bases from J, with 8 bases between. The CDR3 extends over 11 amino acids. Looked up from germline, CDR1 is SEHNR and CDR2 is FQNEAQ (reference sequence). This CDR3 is CASSLDREQYF. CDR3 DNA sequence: TGTGCCAGCAGCTTAGACAGGGAACAGTATTTT.

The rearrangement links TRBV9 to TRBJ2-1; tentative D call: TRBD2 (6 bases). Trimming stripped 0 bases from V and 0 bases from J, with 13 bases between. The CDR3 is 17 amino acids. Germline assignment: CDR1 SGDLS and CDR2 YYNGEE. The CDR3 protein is CASSVDPSVSSYNEQFF. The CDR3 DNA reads TGTGCCAGCAGCGTAGATCCTAGCGTTAGCTCCTACAATGAGCAGTTCTTC.

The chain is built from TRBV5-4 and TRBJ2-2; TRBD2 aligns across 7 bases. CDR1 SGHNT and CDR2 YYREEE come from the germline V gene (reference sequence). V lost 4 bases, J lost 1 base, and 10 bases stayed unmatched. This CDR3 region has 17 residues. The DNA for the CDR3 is TGTGCCAGCAGCCTTGGGGGGGTAAAGGGGAACACCGGGGAGCTGTTTTTT. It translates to CASSLGGVKGNTGELFF.

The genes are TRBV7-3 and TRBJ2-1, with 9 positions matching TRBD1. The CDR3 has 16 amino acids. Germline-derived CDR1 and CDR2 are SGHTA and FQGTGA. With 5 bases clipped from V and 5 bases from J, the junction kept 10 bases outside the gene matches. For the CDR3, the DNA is TGTGCCAGCAGCGTCAAGAGCTGGGACAGGGACAATGAGCAGTTCTTC. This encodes CASSVKSWDRDNEQFF.

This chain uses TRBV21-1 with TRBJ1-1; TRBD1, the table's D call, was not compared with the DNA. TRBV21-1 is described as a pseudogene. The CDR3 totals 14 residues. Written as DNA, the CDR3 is TGTGCCAGCAGCGCTAGACAGGGGAACACTGAAGCTTTCTTT. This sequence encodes CASSARQGNTEAFF.

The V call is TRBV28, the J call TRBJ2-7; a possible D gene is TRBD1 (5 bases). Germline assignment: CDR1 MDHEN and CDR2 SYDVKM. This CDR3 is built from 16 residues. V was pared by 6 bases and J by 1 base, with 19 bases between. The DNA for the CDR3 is TGTGCCAGCAGACCGTCACCCCGACAGATATCCTACGAGCAGTACTTC. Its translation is CASRPSPRQISYEQYF.

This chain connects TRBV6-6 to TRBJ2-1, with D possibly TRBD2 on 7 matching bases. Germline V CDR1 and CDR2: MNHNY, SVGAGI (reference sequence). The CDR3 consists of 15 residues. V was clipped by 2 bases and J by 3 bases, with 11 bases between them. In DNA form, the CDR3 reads TGTGCCAGCAGTTACGAGGGGGGGTACTACAATGAGCAGTTCTTC. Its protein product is CASSYEGGYYNEQFF.